Shown below are 18 T cell receptor beta chains from a single sample sequenced in a study of identical twins. Each CDR3 protein is one row after TCRdb ran MiXCR on the 5' RACE reads. The sample includes 750,000 to 950,000 distinct CDR3 sequences, more than 9% seen only once; the top ten take under 2%. These data were also reused for a study on yellow fever vaccine responses in identical twins.

The sequenced sample consisted of PBMCs. These receptors were taken from a woman aged 18 to 35 in good health.

In its sample, this clonotype was seen many times. The CDR3 DNA reads as TGTGCCAGCAGGCTAGCGGGAGGGCCAAATGAGCAGTTCTTC. Translating it yields CASRLAGGPNEQFF. The chain recombines TRBV12-3 or TRBV12-4 with TRBJ2-1; 12 nucleotides match TRBD2. After removal of 6 bases from V and 7 bases from J, the junction contained 4 bases not matched to a gene. CDR3 length: 14 residues.

This clonotype was counted at least ten times. The gene calls are TRBV12-3 or TRBV12-4 and TRBJ2-7; maybe TRBD1 (7 bases). This CDR3 has 14 residues. V was shortened by 6 bases and J by 4 bases, with 16 bases between the two germline ends. In DNA, the CDR3 is TGTGCCAGCAGGGCGGGACAGCTTGAATACGAGCAGTACTTC. This codes for CASRAGQLEYEQYF.

The chain carries TRBV5-1 and TRBJ2-5; 8 nucleotides line up with TRBD1. This CDR3 contains 15 residues. Germline V gene data show CDR1 as SGHRS and CDR2 as YFSETQ. Germline trimming cut 5 bases from V and 5 bases from J; bases unmatched to any gene: 11. CDR3 protein: CASRSTGGIVETQYF. The CDR3 nucleotides read TGCGCCAGCAGATCTACAGGGGGTATAGTGGAGACCCAGTACTTC.

Many counts were recorded for this clonotype. J is TRBJ1-6 and V is TRBV12-3 or TRBV12-4, with D possibly being TRBD1 (6 bases). The ends were cut back, 3 bases at V and 7 bases at J, with 10 bases in the middle. This CDR3 region has 14 residues. This CDR3 reads CASSLGGLNSPLHF. The CDR3 region has the DNA TGTGCCAGCAGTTTGGGGGGGCTCAATTCACCCCTCCACTTT.

This clonotype was observed once. This rearrangement joins TRBV7-6 to TRBJ2-3, with a possible D match to TRBD2 (7 bases). V was cut by 8 bases and J by 2 bases, with 11 bases left in between. The CDR3 has 13 amino acids. Germline V lookup: CDR1 SGHVS, CDR2 FNYEAQ. In nucleotides, the CDR3 is TGTGCCAGCGCCGCGGGGGCCACAGATACGCAGTATTTT. Encoded protein: CASAAGATDTQYF.

A few counts support this clonotype. This rearrangement joins TRBV20-1 to TRBJ2-5; no firm D call. In germline, CDR1 is DFQATT, CDR2 SNEGSKA (reference sequence). The CDR3 contains 15 residues. The V gene lost 5 bases and the J gene lost 0 bases, with 16 bases spanning the gap. The CDR3 protein is CSAPPGGFHQETQYF. CDR3 nucleotides: TGCAGTGCTCCCCCGGGTGGGTTCCACCAAGAGACCCAGTACTTC.

This clonotype was observed a handful of times. V usage is TRBV11-2 and J usage is TRBJ2-7; D is unclear. CDR3 length: 14 amino acids. The V and J ends lost 0 bases and 3 bases respectively, with 9 bases between them. CDR1 is SGHAT and CDR2 is FQNNGV in the germline V gene. CDR3 nucleotide sequence: TGTGCCAGCAGCTTAGAGAGCCGGCTCTACGAGCAGTACTTC. This encodes CASSLESRLYEQYF.

This clonotype was seen a handful of times. The chain carries TRBV7-9 and TRBJ1-6, with D hard to call. V lost 5 bases and J lost 9, with 17 bases in between. This CDR3 spans 15 amino acids. The germline CDR1 and CDR2 sequences are SEHNR and FQNEAQ (reference sequence). This chain's CDR3 is CASSPGMVWGSPLHF. CDR3 bases: TGTGCCAGCAGCCCAGGCATGGTGTGGGGTTCACCCCTCCACTTT.

This rearrangement joins TRBV15 to TRBJ2-7; no reliable D call. CDR1 and CDR2 from the germline V gene are LNHNV and YYDKDF (reference sequence). V shed 0 bases and J shed 0 bases, with 6 bases lying between them. The CDR3 sequence is 14 residues long. Here the CDR3 reads CATSRDPSSYEQYV. DNA of the CDR3: TGTGCCACCAGCAGAGATCCCAGCTCCTACGAGCAGTACGTC.

This clonotype came up a few times. J is TRBJ2-3 and V is TRBV6-2 or TRBV6-3; TRBD1 might be the D (5 bases). The CDR3 is made up of 21 amino acids. V gave up 0 bases and J gave up 0 bases, with 25 bases separating them. The V gene's germline CDR1 is MNHEY and CDR2 SVGEGT. The CDR3 coding sequence is TGTGCCAGCAGTTACTCGAGTAAATTGTCCCCCCGACAGCGAAGCACAGATACGCAGTATTTT. Its translation is CASSYSSKLSPRQRSTDTQYF.

Only a few counts were recorded for this clonotype. This sequence joins TRBV3-1 and TRBJ1-6; 9 bases map to TRBD1. Germline V gene sequence: CDR1 LGHDT, CDR2 YNNKEL (reference sequence). J lost 7 bases, V lost 5 bases, and 9 bases had no gene match. CDR3 length equals 16 residues. The CDR3 nucleotides read TGTGCCAGCAGCGAGACAGGGGGTACTGTGAATTCACCCCTCCACTTT. Protein product: CASSETGGTVNSPLHF.

This clonotype has a handful of counts. This sequence joins TRBV7-9 and TRBJ1-1, with D uncertain. The V end was cut by 4 bases, the J end by 3 bases, with 6 bases between. The CDR3 runs to 12 residues. CDR1 is SEHNR, CDR2 FQNEAQ, per germline (reference sequence). In DNA form, the CDR3 reads TGTGCCAGCAGCTCCCGGGACACTGAAGCTTTCTTT. It is translated as CASSSRDTEAFF.

This clonotype was seen only a few times. The chain is built from TRBV7-9 and TRBJ2-7; D is ambiguous. Looked up from germline, CDR1 is SEHNR and CDR2 is FQNEAQ (reference sequence). This CDR3 is built from 14 residues. V lost 2 bases and J lost 0, with 8 bases in between. In DNA form, the CDR3 reads TGTGCCAGCAGCTTAACACAGAGCTCCTACGAGCAGTACTTC. Amino acid sequence: CASSLTQSSYEQYF.

J is TRBJ1-2 and V is TRBV4-1, with TRBD1 identical over 9 bases. The CDR3 extends over 15 amino acids. Germline CDR1 MGHRA, CDR2 YSYEKL. With V trimmed by 6 bases and J by 3 bases, 8 bases remained unmatched. The CDR3 DNA reads TGCGCCAGCAGAGAAAACAGGGGGCTAGACTATGGCTACACCTTC. Its translation is CASRENRGLDYGYTF.

The chain recombines TRBV5-1 with TRBJ2-1, with TRBD1 identical over 10 bases. V was clipped by 3 bases and J by 9 bases; unmatched bases: 12. Germline V lookup: CDR1 SGHRS, CDR2 YFSETQ. The CDR3 consists of 16 residues. CDR3 nucleotide sequence: TGCGCCAGCAGCTCCCAACCGGGACAGGGGTTCATTGAGCAGTTCTTC. It translates to CASSSQPGQGFIEQFF.

V gene TRBV20-1 combines with J gene TRBJ1-2; 7 nucleotides agree with TRBD1. Trimming took 4 bases from V and 5 from J; bases not matched to a gene: 10. The germline CDR1 and CDR2 sequences are DFQATT and SNEGSKA (reference sequence). CDR3 size: 14 residues. The CDR3 sequence is CSATSGQVVYGYTF. CDR3 DNA sequence: TGCAGTGCTACCTCTGGACAGGTAGTTTATGGCTACACCTTC.

The chain employs TRBV5-1 and TRBJ2-2, with D unclear. Germline V lookup: CDR1 SGHRS, CDR2 YFSETQ. V was pared by 1 base and J by 5 bases, with 15 bases between. This CDR3 comprises 16 residues. In nucleotides, the CDR3 is TGCGCCAGCAGCTTGTTCTCCACTCATGGGACCGGGGAGCTGTTTTTT. Translated: CASSLFSTHGTGELFF.

This clonotype was seen ten or more times. V is TRBV5-6 and J is TRBJ1-6, with 7 bases fitting TRBD1. The CDR3 contains 15 residues. Germline CDR1 reads SGHDT; CDR2 reads YYEEEE. J was trimmed by 5 bases and V by 2 bases; bases with no gene match: 4. The CDR3 loop is CASSLGDRDNSPLHF. DNA for the CDR3: TGTGCCAGCAGCTTAGGAGACAGGGATAATTCACCCCTCCACTTT.